This T cell receptor (beta chain) is drawn from a study of CD8 T cells in Susac syndrome. TCR beta from blood CD8+ and CD4+ T cells was sequenced. Both CD4+ and CD8+ T cells were negatively isolated, and TEMRA cells underwent FACS enrichment. With 0 bases clipped from V and 6 bases from J, the junction kept 10 bases outside the gene matches. CDR3 length: 16 residues. Per germline, CDR1 MNHEY and CDR2 SVGAGI. RNA, at roughly 0.45 to 1 ug, was reverse transcribed with random hexamers. Amplification of the TCR beta CDR3 was carried out by immunoSEQ multiplex PCR, which spanned a total of 54 Vbeta and 13 Jbeta segments. TCRdb re-derived calls from the immunoSEQ multiplex PCR reads in MiXCR, one entry per CDR3 protein. The repertoire has 45,000 or so distinct CDR3 sequences, roughly 93% of them found once; the top ten carry roughly 0.52%.

This TCR was sampled from a human donor in good health. V usage is TRBV6-5 and J usage is TRBJ1-2; 7 bases match TRBD1. The sequenced sample was CD8+ T cells from PBMCs. The CDR3 region has the DNA TGTGCCAGCAGTTACTCGTCCCACGGGACAGCGAATGGCTACACCTTC. It encodes CASSYSSHGTANGYTF.